The 14 T cell receptor beta chains below all came from one sample that was sequenced in a study of blood T cells in healthy people across ages. PCR was performed a second time for roughly 7 to 12 cycles using a sample-barcoded 5' primer and a J-beta primer mix. Each CDR3 protein gets one entry after TCRdb re-called the 5' RACE reads with MiXCR. The sample has roughly 1,700,000 distinct CDR3 sequences; 28% are singletons. The sequenced sample consisted of blood. These receptors were collected from a woman in her 30s in good health.

CDR3 amino acids: CASSLTPMDNYNEQFF. In nucleotides, the CDR3 is TGTGCCAGCAGCTTAACCCCAATGGACAACTACAATGAGCAGTTCTTC. The chain carries TRBV7-3 and TRBJ2-1, with D maybe TRBD1 (5 bases). Trimming pared 0 bases from V and 3 bases from J, leaving 12 bases between. The CDR3 extends over 16 amino acids. Germline V CDR1 and CDR2: SGHTA, FQGTGA.

This chain's CDR3 is CSGMTSGTDTQYF. As DNA, the CDR3 is TGCAGTGGAATGACTAGCGGGACAGATACGCAGTATTTT. The chain carries TRBV20-1 and TRBJ2-3, with 10 bases identical to TRBD2. The germline CDR1 and CDR2 sequences are DFQATT and SNEGSKA (reference sequence). The CDR3 loop spans 13 amino acids. Trimming took 7 bases from V and 3 from J; bases not matched to a gene: 4.

The rearrangement joins TRBV12-3 or TRBV12-4 to TRBJ2-5; D unclear. The ends were cut back, 6 bases at V and 2 bases at J, with 13 bases in the middle. This CDR3 is built from 14 residues. CDR3 in DNA: TGTGCCAGCAGATCGCGACGGCAACAAGAGACCCAGTACTTC. Translation: CASRSRRQQETQYF.

The sample holds a few counts of this clonotype. The chain links TRBV29-1 to TRBJ1-4; D possibly corresponds to TRBD1 (6 bases). The CDR3 totals 14 residues. CDR1 is SQVTM, CDR2 ANQGSEA, per germline. Trimming pared 0 bases from V and 6 bases from J, leaving 11 bases between. The CDR3 reads CSVEEGRGHEKLFF. CDR3 bases: TGCAGCGTTGAAGAGGGCAGGGGTCATGAAAAACTGTTTTTT.

This clonotype came up a few times. J is TRBJ2-1 and V is TRBV15, with D unresolved. Deletions cut 0 bases from V and 4 bases from J, with 16 bases between. CDR1 is LNHNV and CDR2 is YYDKDF in the germline V gene (reference sequence). The CDR3 extends over 17 amino acids. CDR3 nucleotides: TGTGCCACCAGCAGAGACCCCCTGGGAAACTCATACAATGAGCAGTTCTTC. This gives the protein CATSRDPLGNSYNEQFF. Full variable domain (outside the CDR3, taken from reference TRBV15 and TRBJ2-1): DAMVIQNPRYQVTQFGKPVTLSCSQTLNHNVMYWYQQKSSQAPKLLFHYYDKDFNNEADTPDNFQSRRPNTSFCFLDIRSPGLGDTAMYLCATSRDPLGNSYNEQFFGPGTRLTVL.

This clonotype was counted at least ten times. One end of the junction is discordant with germline, which a read error may explain. The CDR3 coding sequence is TGTGCCAGCAGATTAGTACAGGGAACTGAAGCTTTCTTT. It is translated as CASRLVQGTEAFF. V and J are TRBV12-3 or TRBV12-4 and TRBJ1-1, with D perhaps matching TRBD1 (6 bases). The CDR3 runs 13 residues.

The chain has TRBV6-1 and TRBJ2-1, with D maybe TRBD2 (5 bases). V lost 7 bases and J lost 3, with 13 bases in between. Germline CDR1 and CDR2: MNHNS and SASEGT. The CDR3 has 14 amino acids. The CDR3 DNA reads as TGTGCCAGCAAAGCGGAAAGACTCTACAATGAGCAGTTCTTC. This sequence encodes CASKAERLYNEQFF.

At least ten counts were recorded for this clonotype. The CDR3: CASTKDYSYEQYF. DNA of the CDR3: TGTGCCAGCACTAAGGACTACTCCTACGAGCAGTACTTC. The chain couples TRBV6-6 to TRBJ2-7, with D tentatively TRBD2 (6 bases). There are 13 residues in the CDR3. With 7 bases removed from V and 0 bases from J, the gap between germline ends came to 10 bases. CDR1 and CDR2 from the germline V gene are MNHNY and SVGAGI (reference sequence).

The J gene is TRBJ1-1, the V gene TRBV7-2; D unresolved. The CDR3 extends over 14 amino acids. Germline CDR1 and CDR2: SGHTA and FQGNSA. Deletions cut 5 bases from V and 0 bases from J, with 10 bases between. The CDR3 DNA reads as TGTGCCAGCAGCCCACTGGCCTTGAACACTGAAGCTTTCTTT. Translating gives CASSPLALNTEAFF.

The table lists this clonotype with many counts. The chain combines TRBV20-1 with TRBJ1-2; the D is unclear. The length of the CDR3 is 13 residues. Germline V CDR1 and CDR2: DFQATT, SNEGSKA (reference sequence). Trimming removed 6 bases at V and 6 bases at J, with 17 bases between. CDR3 in amino acids: CSAADRELDGYTF. For the CDR3, the DNA is TGCAGTGCCGCAGACCGGGAGTTAGATGGCTACACCTTC.

This clonotype was seen many times. This chain connects TRBV15 to TRBJ2-7; the match to TRBD2 covers 7 bases. Germline assignment: CDR1 LNHNV and CDR2 YYDKDF (reference sequence). V was clipped by 1 base and J by 3 bases; unmatched bases: 12. There are 17 residues in the CDR3. CDR3 residues: CATSRGEGPLTFYEQYF. The CDR3 DNA reads as TGTGCCACCAGCAGAGGGGAGGGGCCCTTAACTTTCTACGAGCAGTACTTC.

This clonotype was recorded at least ten times. The chain uses TRBV6-5 and TRBJ1-2, with D unresolved. V lost 6 bases to trimming and J lost 6 bases, with 17 bases between them. The CDR3 contains 14 residues. The germline V gene has CDR1 MNHEY and CDR2 SVGAGI. CDR3 coding DNA: TGTGCCAGCAGGGACGACATAACCTGGGATGGCTACACCTTC. Translating gives CASRDDITWDGYTF.

This rearrangement joins TRBV12-3 or TRBV12-4 to TRBJ1-1; 9 nucleotides align to TRBD1. J gave up 4 bases and V 5 bases, and 8 bases lay outside the gene matches. The CDR3 totals 15 residues. The CDR3 reads CASSPRGQGITEAFF. The DNA for the CDR3 is TGTGCCAGCAGTCCGCGGGGACAGGGCATCACTGAAGCTTTCTTT.

This clonotype was seen only a few times. The chain is built from TRBV11-2 and TRBJ1-6; D possibly corresponds to TRBD1 (5 bases). This CDR3 contains 16 residues. Trimming removed 2 bases from V and 10 bases from J, with 18 bases in between. Germline CDR1 reads SGHAT; CDR2 reads FQNNGV. CDR3 protein: CASSLIGRTGRSPLHF. The CDR3 coding sequence is TGTGCCAGCAGCTTAATTGGTCGGACGGGACGGTCACCCCTCCACTTT.